The rows below give T cell receptor beta chains drawn from one sample of a study of blood T cell repertoires in COVID-19. Measured with immunoSEQ multiplex PCR; TCRdb has only the in-frame clones, and not every one. The table shows 250,000 to 300,000 clones, with 87% occurring only once. What was sequenced was peripheral blood. Every receptor here comes from a woman aged 45-59 years who had recovered from COVID-19. CDR3s include the opening cysteine and the closing phenylalanine or tryptophan. The order of the fields is J gene, D gene, clone size, CDR3 length, V gene, CDR3 DNA, CDR3 protein. The D gene is left open where the match is weak. Size values are once, few and many counts, or a class for expanded clones, and some rows have none.

TRBJ1-2 NA NA 11 TRBV30 TGTGCCTGGACGAATGGGGCGAGCTACACCTTC CAWTNGASYTF
TRBJ1-3 NA NA 14 TRBV5-1 TGCGCCAGCAGCTCGGACAGCTCTGGAAACACCATATATTTT CASSSDSSGNTIYF
TRBJ1-6 TRBD1 NA 14 TRBV6-5 TGTGCCAGCAGCCCGGACAGGGGATATTCACCCCTCCACTTT CASSPDRGYSPLHF
TRBJ1-1 TRBD1 NA 16 TRBV4-1 TGCGCCAGCAGCCTCGGACAGGGGGGAATGAACACTGAAGCTTTCTTT CASSLGQGGMNTEAFF
TRBJ1-1 NA NA 13 TRBV5-1 TGCGCCAGCAGCTTGGCCGGGAACACTGAAGCTTTCTTT CASSLAGNTEAFF
TRBJ1-2 NA NA 14 TRBV18 TGTGCCAGCTCACTTGTCGACAGACTGGCGGGCTACACCTTC CASSLVDRLAGYTF
TRBJ1-1 TRBD1 NA 13 TRBV30 TGTGCCTGGAACCCAGCAGGGGGCACTGAAGCTTTCTTT CAWNPAGGTEAFF
TRBJ2-2 TRBD1 once 17 TRBV7-2 TGTGCCAGCAGCGAAATACGGGACAGGGTGAACACCGGGGAGCTGTTTTTT CASSEIRDRVNTGELFF
TRBJ2-7 NA NA 12 TRBV27 TGTGCCAGCAGTCCCGGGTCGTACGAGCAGTACTTC CASSPGSYEQYF
TRBJ2-7 NA NA 15 TRBV20-1 TGCAGTGCTAGTCGCCCAGCGGGACACTCCTACGAGCAGTACTTC CSASRPAGHSYEQYF
TRBJ1-2 NA few 17 TRBV6-2/TRBV6-3 TGTGCCAGCAGTTACTCGAGCTTAGGCCAGGTGAACTATGGCTACACCTTC CASSYSSLGQVNYGYTF
TRBJ1-6 NA few 15 TRBV27 TGTGCCAGCAGTCCCTTCGCGCGAATACTGTCACCCCTCCACTTT CASSPFARILSPLHF
TRBJ1-2 NA NA 14 TRBV9 TGTGCCAGCAGCTCCAGTTTCCCCCTCTATGGCTACACCTTC CASSSSFPLYGYTF
TRBJ2-1 NA NA 13 TRBV9 TGTGCCAGCAGCGTAGGTCAGGGAAATGAGCAGTTCTTC CASSVGQGNEQFF
TRBJ2-1 NA NA 14 TRBV19 TGTGCCAGTACTGGCCTAGAAATTCCCAATGAGCAGTTCTTC CASTGLEIPNEQFF
TRBJ2-3 NA NA 13 TRBV9 TGTGCCAGCAGCGTAGGAGGGATAGATACGCAGTATTTT CASSVGGIDTQYF
TRBJ2-7 TRBD1 NA 15 TRBV10-3 TGTGCCATCAGGACGGACAGGGGAGCATCCTACGAGCAGTACTTC CAIRTDRGASYEQYF
TRBJ2-5 NA NA 15 TRBV29-1 TGCAGCGTCCTCTTTTTCGGGTCCCTACAAGAGACCCAGTACTTC CSVLFFGSLQETQYF
TRBJ1-4 TRBD1 NA 15 TRBV14 TGTGCCAGCAGCCCGGGACAGGCAACTAATGAAAAACTGTTTTTT CASSPGQATNEKLFF
TRBJ1-2 NA NA 11 TRBV29-1 TGCAGCGCTGAGGGGCCGGATGGCTACACCTTC CSAEGPDGYTF
TRBJ2-7 TRBD2 NA 15 TRBV9 TGTGCCAGCAGCCCGGGGGGGCTGAGGAACTACGAGCAGTACTTC CASSPGGLRNYEQYF
TRBJ1-2 NA NA 15 TRBV18 TGTGCCAGCTCACCACCGGACAGCCTTATCTATGGCTACACCTTC CASSPPDSLIYGYTF
TRBJ1-1 NA NA 13 TRBV6-6 TGTGCCAGCAGTTTACAGGGTTTCACTGAAGCTTTCTTT CASSLQGFTEAFF
TRBJ2-3 TRBD1 NA 15 TRBV2 TGTGCCAGCACCTCGGACAGGGGGCGTACAGATACGCAGTATTTT CASTSDRGRTDTQYF
TRBJ2-3 TRBD2 few 18 TRBV7-7 TGTGCTAGCAGACCTCTCGGGGGGGCGGGAGAGTTTCTTGATACGCAGTATTTT CASRPLGGAGEFLDTQYF
TRBJ2-7 TRBD1 NA 15 TRBV5-1 TGCGCCAGCAGCTTTGGGGACAGGGGGTTATACGAGCAGTACTTC CASSFGDRGLYEQYF
TRBJ2-2 NA NA 14 TRBV29-1 TGCAGCGTTGCCCGGCTCGCGGACACCGGGGAGCTGTTTTTT CSVARLADTGELFF
TRBJ2-4 NA NA 15 TRBV7-2 TGTGCCAGCAGCTTAGCGGGGGCGTCCAAAAACATTCAGTACTTC CASSLAGASKNIQYF
TRBJ1-2 TRBD1 NA 13 TRBV4-3 TGCGCCAGCAGCCAAACAGGGGGCTTTGGCTACACCTTC CASSQTGGFGYTF
TRBJ2-7 NA NA 13 TRBV6-2/TRBV6-3 TGTGCCAGCAGTTCCAGGGTTAGCAACGAGCAGTACTTC CASSSRVSNEQYF
TRBJ2-7 NA NA 15 TRBV3-1/TRBV3-2 TGTGCCAGCAGCCAAGGGGTGGCAGGGGCGGGCGAGCAGTACTTC CASSQGVAGAGEQYF
TRBJ2-1 NA NA 14 TRBV29-1 TGCAGCGCCAACCGGGTGCCCCCCTACAATGAGCAGTTCTTC CSANRVPPYNEQFF
TRBJ1-2 NA NA 12 TRBV4-1 TGCGCCAGCAGCCAAGATCCGCGAGGCTACACCTTC CASSQDPRGYTF
TRBJ2-1 TRBD2 NA 16 TRBV5-1 TGCGCCAGCAGCGGAGGCGGGGGGACCTCCTACAATGAGCAGTTCTTC CASSGGGGTSYNEQFF
TRBJ2-3 TRBD1 NA 15 TRBV28 TGTGCCAGCAGCCCCGGGACAGGGGGATGGGATACGCAGTATTTT CASSPGTGGWDTQYF